A selection of T cell receptor beta chains follows, all from one sample in a study of shared clonotypes between healthy human individuals. Data came from immunoSEQ multiplex PCR; TCRdb stores just in-frame clones and leaves some out. The sample yields approximately 480,000 clones, 75% to 80% seen once. The sequencing sample was made of PBMCs. The origin of the receptors is a woman aged 35 to 49 in good health. Some clones in this sample may be carry-over from other donors' samples. Both conserved end residues are part of each CDR3. A D gene is named only where the DNA matches it firmly. Clone size appears in some rows only: once, few, many, or a class for an expanded clone.

d_call,clone_size,v_call,j_call,cdr3_nt,cdr3_aa
-,-,TRBV7-5,TRBJ1-4,TGTGCCAGAAGCGGCGGCGAGAGAACTAATGAAAAACTGTTTTTT,CARSGGERTNEKLFF
-,-,TRBV11-2,TRBJ1-3,TGTGCCAGCAGCCTGACAGGTCCTGGAAACACCATATATTTT,CASSLTGPGNTIYF
-,-,TRBV7-9,TRBJ2-2,TGTGCCAGCAGCTTAGGTGTGGTCGGGGAGCTGTTTTTT,CASSLGVVGELFF
TRBD1,-,TRBV27,TRBJ1-6,TGTGCCTCCTGGGCAGGGGGTTCACCCCTCCACTTT,CASWAGGSPLHF
-,-,TRBV28,TRBJ2-7,TGTGCCAGCACCTCCCGAACGGGGCCAGCCTACGAGCAGTACTTC,CASTSRTGPAYEQYF
-,-,TRBV27,TRBJ1-2,TGTGCCAGCAGTTTACGGGTCAACTATGGCTACACCTTC,CASSLRVNYGYTF
-,-,TRBV28,TRBJ2-1,TGTGCCAGCAGCCTCGGAGGGGCCACCGATGAGCAGTTCTTC,CASSLGGATDEQFF
-,-,TRBV2,TRBJ1-5,TGTGCCAGCGGGGGGAGCGCCGCCCGACAGCCCCAGCATTTT,CASGGSAARQPQHF
TRBD1,-,TRBV15,TRBJ1-5,TGTGCCACCAGCAGATTCCCAGACAGGGGCAATCAGCCCCAGCATTTT,CATSRFPDRGNQPQHF
-,-,TRBV10-3,TRBJ2-3,TGTGCCATCAAAAACAGTACCACAGATACGCAGTATTTT,CAIKNSTTDTQYF
-,few,TRBV30,TRBJ2-5,TGTGCCTGGACGGTGATGAGGTTTCAAGGGGAGCAGTACTTC,CAWTVMRFQGEQYF
-,-,TRBV12-5,TRBJ2-1,TGTGCTAGTGGTTTGGGGGCAACTAGCAACTCCTACAATGAGCAGTTCTTC,CASGLGATSNSYNEQFF
-,once,TRBV30,TRBJ2-7,TGTGCCTGGAGTGTGGGGGGCGCGTTGGAAGAGCAGTACTTC,CAWSVGGALEEQYF
-,-,TRBV28,TRBJ1-5,TGTGCCAGCAGTTCAGGGTGGAACAATCAGCCCCAGCATTTT,CASSSGWNNQPQHF
-,-,TRBV9,TRBJ2-1,TGTGCCAGCAGCGTACGACAGGACTCCTACAATGAGCAGTTCTTC,CASSVRQDSYNEQFF
-,few,TRBV7-2,TRBJ1-1,TGTGCCAGCAGTGGGCAGGGGCCGGGGACTGAAGCTTTCTTT,CASSGQGPGTEAFF
-,-,TRBV18,TRBJ2-3,TGTGCCAGCTCACCTTTGGACAACACAGATACGCAGTATTTT,CASSPLDNTDTQYF